The 9 T cell receptor beta chains below come from one sample, sequenced in a study of blood T cell repertoires in COVID-19. The repertoire was sequenced with immunoSEQ multiplex PCR; TCRdb's copy has only in-frame clones and lacks some. Found here are some 260,000 clones, around 83% of them singletons; the top ten hold 8.9%. Sequenced material: peripheral blood. The receptors here all came from a man aged 80 or over with acute or convalescent COVID-19.

The chain recombines TRBV30 with TRBJ2-3; 11 bases map to TRBD2. The CDR3 runs 15 residues. The germline V gene has CDR1 GTSNPN and CDR2 SVGIG (reference sequence). J lost 5 bases, V lost 2 bases, and 6 bases had no gene match. The CDR3 is CAWSKGLAGGDTQYF. The DNA of the CDR3 is TGTGCCTGGAGTAAAGGGCTAGCGGGGGGAGATACGCAGTATTTT.

V usage is TRBV2 and J usage is TRBJ1-6; D unresolved. This CDR3 is 15 amino acids long. In germline, CDR1 is SNHLY, CDR2 FYNNEI. Trimming pared 7 bases from V and 8 bases from J, leaving 18 bases between. CDR3 nucleotide sequence: TGTGCCAGCAAAGTCTTGGACTTTCATGATTCACCCCTCCACTTT. Its translation is CASKVLDFHDSPLHF. Combining the CDR3 with reference TRBV2 and TRBJ1-6 gives the whole variable domain EPEVTQTPSHQVTQMGQEVILRCVPISNHLYFYWYRQILGQKVEFLVSFYNNEISEKSEIFDDQFSVERPDGSNFTLKIRSTKLEDSAMYFCASKVLDFHDSPLHFGNGTRLTVT.

The chain links TRBV19 to TRBJ2-1; the D gene is possibly TRBD2 (6 bases). Germline CDR1 reads LNHDA; CDR2 reads SQIVND (reference sequence). This CDR3 has 14 residues. Between the trimmed V and J ends, which lost 3 bases and 0 bases, there was a span of 6 bases. The CDR3 sequence is CASSIGSSYNEQFF. The CDR3 nucleotides read TGTGCCAGTAGTATCGGGAGCTCCTACAATGAGCAGTTCTTC.

The chain is built from TRBV10-3 and TRBJ2-3; TRBD2 matches 9 bases. V shed 6 bases and J 5 bases; nucleotides not matched to a gene: 9. Germline CDR1 ENHRY, CDR2 SYGVKD. The CDR3 extends over 15 amino acids. CDR3 amino acids: CAIRDLAGEVDTQYF. Written as DNA, the CDR3 is TGTGCCATCAGGGATTTAGCGGGAGAGGTAGATACGCAGTATTTT.

This clone showed up just once. The V call is TRBV10-3, the J call TRBJ1-5; TRBD1 aligns across 12 bases. Germline V gene data show CDR1 as ENHRY and CDR2 as SYGVKD. This CDR3 contains 16 residues. With V trimmed by 6 bases and J by 5 bases, 8 bases remained unmatched. CDR3: CAIRPSGTGGDQPQHF. DNA for the CDR3: TGTGCCATCAGACCATCCGGGACAGGGGGCGATCAGCCCCAGCATTTT.

This clone was picked up a small number of times. The V and J genes are TRBV19 and TRBJ2-7, with D possibly being TRBD1 (5 bases). There are 14 residues in the CDR3. Germline CDR1 and CDR2: LNHDA and SQIVND (reference sequence). V dropped 3 bases and J dropped 2 bases, with 11 bases sitting between them. The CDR3 bases are TGTGCCAGTAGTATGGCAGCAGGGACCTACGAGCAGTACTTC. Its translation is CASSMAAGTYEQYF.

This clone was counted a single time. This chain uses TRBV27 with TRBJ2-3; a weak D match, TRBD2 (6 bases). V gave up 4 bases and J gave up 6 bases, with 8 bases separating them. Germline V CDR1 and CDR2: MNHEY, SMNVEV (reference sequence). This CDR3 has 12 residues. The CDR3, as DNA: TGTGCCAGCAGTTCTGGGGGGGATACGCAGTATTTT. It is translated as CASSSGGDTQYF.

This chain connects TRBV2 to TRBJ1-1, with D possibly TRBD1 on 6 matching bases. Between the trimmed V and J ends, which lost 5 bases and 0 bases, there was a span of 10 bases. Germline CDR1 and CDR2: SNHLY and FYNNEI. The CDR3 runs to 14 residues. CDR3 DNA: TGTGCCAGCAGTCCAACAGGGATGAACACTGAAGCTTTCTTT. This encodes CASSPTGMNTEAFF. The whole variable domain, filled in from reference TRBV2 and TRBJ1-1, reads EPEVTQTPSHQVTQMGQEVILRCVPISNHLYFYWYRQILGQKVEFLVSFYNNEISEKSEIFDDQFSVERPDGSNFTLKIRSTKLEDSAMYFCASSPTGMNTEAFFGQGTRLTVV.

The J gene is TRBJ1-4, the V gene TRBV27; TRBD1 agrees at 9 bases. The CDR3 has 16 residues. Per germline, CDR1 MNHEY and CDR2 SMNVEV (reference sequence). With V trimmed by 2 bases and J by 8 bases, 9 bases remained unmatched. The CDR3 protein is CASSLNRGTGTEKLFF. The CDR3, as DNA: TGTGCCAGCAGTTTAAATCGAGGGACAGGGACAGAAAAACTGTTTTTT. Full variable domain (missing parts from reference TRBV27 and TRBJ1-4): EAQVTQNPRYLITVTGKKLTVTCSQNMNHEYMSWYRQDPGLGLRQIYYSMNVEVTDKGDVPEGYKVSRKEKRNFPLILESPSPNQTSLYFCASSLNRGTGTEKLFFGSGTQLSVL.